This T cell receptor beta chain came from a study of OX40 agonist ivuxolimab in advanced cancers. Study background: Checkpoint inhibitors had been given previously to under 50% of patients.

Measured with immunoSEQ multiplex PCR; TCRdb has only the in-frame clones, and not every one. The profile shows around 80,000 clones, about 88% of them singletons. The CDR3 extends over 16 amino acids. Trimming cost V 4 bases and J 1 base; bases outside gene matches: 10. Germline V lookup: CDR1 SGHRS, CDR2 YFSETQ. The sequence was collected from an adult with an advanced solid tumor such as melanoma, head and neck, liver or kidney cancer. V and J are TRBV5-1 and TRBJ2-5; 7 bases line up with TRBD1. The sample was CD4+ or CD8+ T cells sorted from blood, taken in a trial of the OX40 agonist ivuxolimab. CDR3 amino acids: CASSPGQVWSQETQYF. Written as DNA, the CDR3 is TGCGCCAGCAGCCCCGGACAGGTCTGGAGCCAAGAGACCCAGTACTTC.